This TCR beta chain was obtained from a study of shared clonotypes between healthy human individuals. Study-wide results and caveats: Clonotype sharing among donors, it was expected, would be affected by sequencing depth.

V was shortened by 2 bases and J by 0 bases, with 14 bases between the two germline ends. This CDR3 has 17 amino acids. The germline V gene encodes CDR1 KGHSH and CDR2 LQKENI. Of note for this clone: The antigen remains unidentified.

Measured with immunoSEQ multiplex PCR; TCRdb has only the in-frame clones, and not every one. The table records fewer than 2.5 million clones, approximately 93% of them present only once. V is TRBV18 and J is TRBJ1-3, with no clear D. The specimen sequenced was naive CD4+ T cells from PBMCs. Subset defined: CD45RA+ positively selected. The source is a man aged 18 to 30 in good health. Some clones in this sample may be carry-over from other donors' samples. The chain's CDR3 is CASSPIYSESSGNTIYF. CDR3 sequence (DNA): TGTGCCAGCTCACCAATTTATTCAGAATCCTCTGGAAACACCATATATTTT.